These T cell receptor beta chains were read from a single sample in a study of technical replicates of blood from a few donors. Repertoires were generated with immunoSEQ multiplex PCR, while TCRdb's copy carries only in-frame clones and drops some. The sample consists of 65,000 to 90,000 clones, under 95% of them appearing once. The sequenced sample consisted of T cells isolated from PBMCs. The receptors originated from a human donor in good health. The CDR3 runs from the conserved cysteine through the conserved F or W. Expanded clones are given a class, and other clones once, few, many or no size at all.

clone_size,j_call,v_call,cdr3_aa
-,TRBJ1-1,TRBV11-3,CASSLPNRVSSTEAFF
-,TRBJ2-7,TRBV9,CASSEGTATSYEQYF
-,TRBJ1-5,TRBV6-1,CASTYAGAGDQPQHF
-,TRBJ1-2,TRBV29-1,CSVRVGASYGYTF
-,TRBJ2-3,TRBV5-1,CASSLRDTQYF
-,TRBJ1-1,TRBV5-1,CASSPTGTSEAFF
-,TRBJ1-4,TRBV2,CASSVGAGPATNEKLFF
-,TRBJ2-7,TRBV11-2,CASSLSGTPSGYEQYF
-,TRBJ2-7,TRBV28,CASTIWGAHEQYF
-,TRBJ2-2,TRBV11-2,CASSLLMNTGELFF
-,TRBJ1-2,TRBV5-1,CASSHDRGGYTF
-,TRBJ2-7,TRBV19,CASSPLADPTQQYF
-,TRBJ2-7,TRBV5-8,CASSRFTGGESSYEQYF
-,TRBJ1-2,TRBV7-8,CASSPTKGGSRGYTF
-,TRBJ1-5,TRBV11-2,CASSRGQANQPQHF
few,TRBJ1-1,TRBV29-1,CSVRHADEAFF
-,TRBJ2-7,TRBV4-1,CASSRGARGRGEQYF
-,TRBJ2-1,TRBV29-1,CSILDRSSYNEQFF
-,TRBJ2-3,TRBV28,CASSRRDSLTDTQYF
once,TRBJ2-5,TRBV27,CASSLASSAQVAQYF